This T cell receptor beta chain was captured in a study of T cell responses to AZD1222 COVID-19 vaccine. Study-wide points: Only five or six AZD1222 recipients were seropositive at baseline.

Germline CDR1 reads KGHDR; CDR2 reads SFDVKD. Trimming took 1 base from V and 8 from J; bases not matched to a gene: 4. This CDR3 is 15 amino acids long. The data were produced by immunoSEQ multiplex PCR, yet TCRdb's version contains in-frame clones alone and is incomplete. The sample yields about 110,000 clones, around 87% seen once. Worth noting for this clone: Its cognate antigen is unknown.

This sequence joins TRBV24-1 and TRBJ2-1, with TRBD2 identical over 10 bases. The sequence came from an adult who received the AZD1222 COVID-19 vaccine. This specimen was peripheral blood, taken 28 days after the second AZD1222 dose. This chain's CDR3 is CATSDFSGRADEQFF. DNA for the CDR3: TGTGCCACCAGTGATTTCAGCGGGAGGGCCGATGAGCAGTTCTTC.